This T cell receptor beta chain was retrieved from a study of blood T cell repertoires in COVID-19. Study-level background: The cDNA or gDNA used as material had been derived from T cells, B-cell-depleted T cells, or PBMCs.

CDR1 and CDR2 (germline): SGHRS, YFSETQ. The length of the CDR3 is 17 residues. Trimming removed 2 bases at V and 0 bases at J, with 16 bases between. Methods used by the authors: Quantification of nucleated cells was approximated via reference gene primer amplification. The repertoire was sequenced with immunoSEQ multiplex PCR; TCRdb's copy has only in-frame clones and lacks some. Clone size and V and J calls were adopted from that table, with D and trimming inferred from the DNA. The data show around 420,000 clones, roughly 88% seen once. Grouping used clinical history reported by participants in a survey and questionnaire.

The specimen was PBMCs or T cells enriched from blood (not recorded which). The sequence derives from a woman in her forties with acute COVID-19. V is TRBV5-1 and J is TRBJ2-3; D perhaps matches TRBD2 (5 bases). DNA for the CDR3: TGCGCCAGCAGCTTTAAAAGCCTCGGAGGTAGCACAGATACGCAGTATTTT. Translated, it gives CASSFKSLGGSTDTQYF.